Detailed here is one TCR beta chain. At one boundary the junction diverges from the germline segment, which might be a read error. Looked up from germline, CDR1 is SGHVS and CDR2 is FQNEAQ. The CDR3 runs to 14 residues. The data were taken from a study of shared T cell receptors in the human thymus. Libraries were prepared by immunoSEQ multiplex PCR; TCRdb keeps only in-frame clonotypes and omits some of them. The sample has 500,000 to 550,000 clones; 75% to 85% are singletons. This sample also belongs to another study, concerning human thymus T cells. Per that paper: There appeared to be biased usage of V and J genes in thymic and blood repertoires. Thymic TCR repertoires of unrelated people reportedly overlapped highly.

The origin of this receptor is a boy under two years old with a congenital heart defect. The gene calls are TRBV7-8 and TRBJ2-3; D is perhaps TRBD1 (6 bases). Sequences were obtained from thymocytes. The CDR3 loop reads CASSLAGRGDTQYF. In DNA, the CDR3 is TGTGCCAGCAGCCTAGCCGGCAGGGGAGATACGCAGTATTTT.